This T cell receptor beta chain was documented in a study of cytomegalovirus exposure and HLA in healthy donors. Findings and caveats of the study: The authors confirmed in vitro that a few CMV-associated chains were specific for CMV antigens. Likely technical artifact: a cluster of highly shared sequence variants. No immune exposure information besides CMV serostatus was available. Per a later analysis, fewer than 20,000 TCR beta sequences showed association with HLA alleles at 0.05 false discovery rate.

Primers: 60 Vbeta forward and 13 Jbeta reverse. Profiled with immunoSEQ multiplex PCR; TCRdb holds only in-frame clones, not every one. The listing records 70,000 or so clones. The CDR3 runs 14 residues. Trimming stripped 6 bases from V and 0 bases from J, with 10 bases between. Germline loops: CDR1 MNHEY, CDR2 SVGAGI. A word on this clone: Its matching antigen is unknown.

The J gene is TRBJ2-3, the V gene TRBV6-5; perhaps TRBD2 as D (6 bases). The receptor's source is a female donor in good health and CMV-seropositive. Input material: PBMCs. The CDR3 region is CASSRGTSTDTQYF. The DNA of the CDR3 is TGTGCCAGCAGCCGTGGGACTAGCACAGATACGCAGTATTTT.